This paragraph covers one T cell receptor (beta chain) sequence. Repertoires were generated with immunoSEQ multiplex PCR, while TCRdb's copy carries only in-frame clones and drops some. The sample lists 2 million to 2.5 million clones, more than 80% occurring once. V lost 4 bases, J lost 6 bases, and 9 bases stayed unmatched. In germline, CDR1 is LGHNA, CDR2 YSLEER. This CDR3 has 15 residues. The sample is drawn from a study of shared clonotypes between healthy human individuals. Specimen: naive CD4+ T cells from PBMCs. Subset reported: CD45RA+ positively selected. This chain uses TRBV4-3 with TRBJ1-5; the match to TRBD1 covers 7 bases. The TCR comes from a man between 18 and 29 years old in good health. Some clones in this sample may be carry-over from other donors' samples. CDR3 in DNA: TGCGCCAGCAGCCTCACCGGCAGGGGGGGTCAGCCCCAGCATTTT. Translated: CASSLTGRGGQPQHF.